The following is a T cell receptor (beta chain) sequence with its context. The sample belongs to a study of T cell responses to AZD1222 COVID-19 vaccine. TCRdb keeps only in-frame clones here, not all; method: immunoSEQ multiplex PCR. This sample has 150,000 to 200,000 clones, with about 90% found just once. The CDR3 loop spans 13 amino acids. Germline loops: CDR1 SNHLY, CDR2 FYNNEI. V gave up 8 bases and J gave up 8 bases, with 18 bases separating them. The source material was peripheral blood, sampled on day 0 of AZD1222 vaccination. The sequence derives from an adult in good health. This rearrangement joins TRBV2 to TRBJ1-2; D gene uncertain. This CDR3 reads CASRANGGVGYTF. CDR3 in DNA: TGTGCCAGCCGAGCAAACGGAGGCGTAGGCTACACCTTC.